These T cell receptor beta chains were read from a single sample in a study of shared clonotypes between healthy human individuals. Repertoires were generated with immunoSEQ multiplex PCR, while TCRdb's copy carries only in-frame clones and drops some. The repertoire includes roughly 660,000 clones, roughly 87% of them detected once, and 30% to 35% sits in the top ten. The specimen was memory CD8+ T cells from PBMCs. The receptors stem from a man between 18 and 35 years old in good health. Some clones in this sample may be carry-over from other donors' samples. Each CDR3 is given with its conserved first and last residue. The order of the fields is D gene, V gene, clone size, J gene, CDR3 DNA, CDR3 protein. The D gene is left open where the match is weak. Expanded clones are given a class, and other clones once, few, many or no size at all.

TRBD1	TRBV29-1	once	TRBJ1-2	TGCAGCGTTGAAGGGATCAGGGACAGAGCCGGCTACACCTTC	CSVEGIRDRAGYTF
TRBD1	TRBV10-1	-	TRBJ1-3	TGCGCCAGCAAAGGGACAGCTGGGATTCACTCCTCTGGAAACACCATATATTTT	CASKGTAGIHSSGNTIYF
-	TRBV7-9	-	TRBJ2-1	TGTGCCAGCAGCTCCCGGGACCCAACCGGCGATGAGCAGTTCTTC	CASSSRDPTGDEQFF
-	TRBV4-3	-	TRBJ2-1	TGCGCCAGCAGCCAAGAGAAAAGGACACCTACCAATGAGCAGTTCTTC	CASSQEKRTPTNEQFF
-	TRBV7-2	-	TRBJ2-7	TGTGCCAGCAGCTTAGTGGGTCGAGGGGCCGAGCAGTACTTC	CASSLVGRGAEQYF
TRBD2	TRBV6-9	once	TRBJ2-5	TGTGCCAGCAGCAAACCTAGCGGGACGCCTAAAGAGACCCAGTACTTC	CASSKPSGTPKETQYF
TRBD2	TRBV15	-	TRBJ2-7	TGTGCCACCAGCAGAGTAATCGTACTAGCGGGAGCTGCCGAGCAGTACTTC	CATSRVIVLAGAAEQYF
-	TRBV16	-	TRBJ2-7	TGTGCCAGCAGCCGGACGCCGGCCGGCGAGCAGTACTTC	CASSRTPAGEQYF
TRBD2	TRBV9	-	TRBJ2-1	TGTGCCAGCAGCGTGACTAGCGGGGGTAATGAGCAGTTCTTC	CASSVTSGGNEQFF
-	TRBV21-1	-	TRBJ2-4	TGTGCCAGCAGCAATGTCAGGGTAGCCAAAAACATTCAGTACTTC	CASSNVRVAKNIQYF
TRBD1	TRBV2	-	TRBJ2-7	TGTGCCAGCAGCTGGGACAGATTGCGAGTGATGGACTACGAGCAGTACTTC	CASSWDRLRVMDYEQYF
TRBD1	TRBV15	-	TRBJ2-7	TGTGCCACCAGCCACGACCGGGACAGGGGGCGTCACGAGCAGTACTTC	CATSHDRDRGRHEQYF
-	TRBV7-9	-	TRBJ1-4	TGTGCCCTAAGCACAGCCACCTCCCGGGCGGAAAAACTGTTTTTT	CALSTATSRAEKLFF
TRBD2	TRBV27	once	TRBJ2-1	TGTGCCAGCAGTCTCAGAGCGGGAGTGATCTACAATGAGCAGTTCTTC	CASSLRAGVIYNEQFF
-	TRBV9	-	TRBJ2-1	TGTGCCAGCAGCGTAGCTGCGGAGAACTACAATGAGCAGTTCTTC	CASSVAAENYNEQFF
-	TRBV11-2	-	TRBJ2-7	TGTGCCAGCAGCTTAAGGGGGACCGCGGGGGCCTACGAGCAGTACTTC	CASSLRGTAGAYEQYF
-	TRBV7-2	-	TRBJ2-7	TGTGCCAGCAGCTTAGTCCACCGGGACACTTTGGGGGAGCAGTACTTC	CASSLVHRDTLGEQYF
TRBD1	TRBV9	-	TRBJ1-2	TGTGCCAGCAGCGTAAAGGGGGCGGAGGACTATGGCTACACCTTC	CASSVKGAEDYGYTF
-	TRBV6-1	-	TRBJ2-7	TGTGCCAGCAGTGGCGGCTACGAGCAGTACTTC	CASSGGYEQYF
TRBD1	TRBV15	-	TRBJ1-2	TGTGCCATCGCGGCGGGGCAGGGGGCCGACGATGGCTACACCTTC	CAIAAGQGADDGYTF
-	TRBV27	-	TRBJ2-7	TGTGCCAGCAGTTTAAAGGGTCACAACGAGCAGTACTTC	CASSLKGHNEQYF
-	TRBV25-1	-	TRBJ1-2	TGTGCCAGCAGTGAAAGGGGGGACTATGGCTACACCTTC	CASSERGDYGYTF
-	TRBV9	-	TRBJ2-7	TGTGCCAGCAGCCCCTCTTCGGGGTACGAGCAGTACTTC	CASSPSSGYEQYF
TRBD1	TRBV6-4	-	TRBJ2-6	TGTGCCAGCAGTGACACTACAGGGGCTGGGGCCAACGTCCTGACTTTC	CASSDTTGAGANVLTF
TRBD2	TRBV7-9	-	TRBJ2-7	TGTGCCAGCAGCTTTAGCGGGATAAACAGTGGCGAGCAGTACTTC	CASSFSGINSGEQYF
TRBD1	TRBV7-9	-	TRBJ1-1	TGTGCCACTAGGGGACAGGGAGGTTTCTTAGCTTTCTTT	CATRGQGGFLAFF
TRBD1	TRBV4-3	-	TRBJ2-5	TGCGCCAGCAGCCAACAGGGGGAAGAGACCCAGTACTTC	CASSQQGEETQYF
-	TRBV27	-	TRBJ2-1	TGTGCCAGCAGTTTAGCCGATCCCGGGACCTATAATGAGCAGTTCTTC	CASSLADPGTYNEQFF
-	TRBV27	once	TRBJ2-2	TGTGCCAGCAGTTGGGGCGGAGGAAGCTGGGGCACCGGGGAGCTGTTTTTT	CASSWGGGSWGTGELFF
TRBD1	TRBV9	-	TRBJ1-2	TGTGCCAGCAGCGTCGAGGGGGCGCCCCAGTATGGCTACACCTTC	CASSVEGAPQYGYTF
TRBD1	TRBV15	-	TRBJ1-5	TGTGCCACAATCGACAGGGGAAGCAATCAGCCCCAGCATTTT	CATIDRGSNQPQHF
-	TRBV29-1	-	TRBJ2-7	TGCAGCGCTGGGGGCGGGAGAAACGAGCAGTACTTC	CSAGGGRNEQYF
TRBD2	TRBV7-2	-	TRBJ2-7	TGTGCCAGCAGCTCCCAGCGGGACTCGCAGTACTTC	CASSSQRDSQYF
TRBD1	TRBV30	once	TRBJ2-5	TGTGCCTGGAGTGTACGGGACAGGGCATGGGGGGAGCAGTACTTC	CAWSVRDRAWGEQYF
-	TRBV7-9	-	TRBJ1-2	TGTGCCAGCAGCTTAGGCTCGGTGGGCCGCGATGGCTACACCTTC	CASSLGSVGRDGYTF
-	TRBV5-8	-	TRBJ2-7	TGTGCCAGCAGCTCCCCCGCGGGCTACGAGCAGTACTTC	CASSSPAGYEQYF
TRBD2	TRBV27	-	TRBJ2-7	TGTGCCAGCAGTTTACTAGCGGGAGGATTCGACGAGCAGTACTTC	CASSLLAGGFDEQYF
TRBD2	TRBV27	-	TRBJ2-1	TGTGCCAGCAGTGCCCTGGGGACTAGCGGCCTTTCGAGCTCCTACAATGAGCAGTTCTTC	CASSALGTSGLSSSYNEQFF
-	TRBV5-1	-	TRBJ2-5	TGCGCCAGCAGCTTGGACGAAACGCAGGCAGGGGAGACCCAGTACTTC	CASSLDETQAGETQYF
TRBD1	TRBV6-1	-	TRBJ2-1	TGTGCCAGCACCCCGGACAGGGGAGGCTACAATGAGCAGTTCTTC	CASTPDRGGYNEQFF
-	TRBV6-1	-	TRBJ1-2	TGTGCCAGCAGTGAGTACCAGGGTTATGGCTACACCTTC	CASSEYQGYGYTF
-	TRBV7-9	-	TRBJ1-1	TGTGCCAGCAGCTTAGTGCGGCCTAACACTGAAGCTTTCTTT	CASSLVRPNTEAFF
-	TRBV6-1	few	TRBJ1-5	TGTGCCAGCCATGAGGAGAGCAATCAGCCCCAGCATTTT	CASHEESNQPQHF